These T cell receptor beta chains were read from a single sample in a study of blood T cells in healthy people across ages. One entry per CDR3 protein results from TCRdb running MiXCR on the 5' RACE reads. Found here are about 1,400,000 distinct CDR3 sequences, 42% of them singletons; the top ten hold 7% to 9.5%. Sequencing was done on a sample of blood. The source of these receptors is a woman aged 18 to 35 in good health. CDR3s leave out the opening cysteine and the closing phenylalanine or tryptophan.

ASSPHVRGRVGELF	TRBV3-1	TRBJ2-2
ASGPSLWDEQY	TRBV5-1	.
ASSQDGGNYDEQY	TRBV4-1	TRBJ2-7
ASSDSTANTEAF	TRBV2	TRBJ1-1
ASSFGTSAYEQY	TRBV7-2	TRBJ2-7
ARANWRYEQY	TRBV27	TRBJ2-7
ASSGRVGDRAIYGYT	TRBV2	TRBJ1-2
ASSPSGLATGELF	TRBV7-6	TRBJ2-2
ASSPEGKRDEQY	TRBV5-1	TRBJ2-7
AIGLREGLNEQY	TRBV10-3	TRBJ2-7
ASSLAATPTHEQY	TRBV7-2	.
SAPLLGGNYNEQY	TRBV20-1	.
ASSQDLADATNEKLF	TRBV3-1	TRBJ1-4
ASSADRLSGANVLT	TRBV2	TRBJ2-6
ASSQGHGGRINNEQF	TRBV3-1	TRBJ2-1
SARVVSGYEQF	TRBV20-1	TRBJ2-1
SVETIPPDTQY	TRBV29-1	TRBJ2-3
ASSPYWGTSGSFETQF	TRBV12-3/TRBV12-4	TRBJ2-1
ASSPLTSGRSYNEQF	TRBV5-1	TRBJ2-1
ASAGRTLVEQY	TRBV6-5	.
ASSLARQANTGELF	TRBV5-1	TRBJ2-2
SVFGSGRAYGNEQF	TRBV29-1	TRBJ2-1
ASSANRNEQF	TRBV5-1	TRBJ2-1
AWSVSWDEQF	TRBV30	TRBJ2-1
AIAQGVGGNQPQH	TRBV10-3	TRBJ1-5
ASKVSGLDFTDTQY	TRBV2	TRBJ2-3
ASSQPAGARYNSPLH	TRBV3-1	TRBJ1-6
ASSSRTSGRNTDTQY	TRBV12-3/TRBV12-4	TRBJ2-3
ASSGGLAAYEQY	TRBV5-8	TRBJ2-7
SARDQRPGRNEQY	TRBV20-1	TRBJ2-5
ASRRTSGNEQY	TRBV27	.
ASSPTGGHNQPQH	TRBV5-5	TRBJ1-5
ASNRRGRGRSPYEQY	TRBV11-3	.
ASSQVGASSYNEQF	TRBV4-1	TRBJ2-1
ASSVPGKGANEKLF	TRBV6-1	TRBJ1-4
ASTVVTDSYEQY	TRBV2	TRBJ2-7
SARDPLVTYEQY	TRBV20-1	TRBJ2-7
RPGTPTLEQY	TRBV20-1	TRBJ2-5
ASSLDWSLAGKNYEQY	TRBV11-2	TRBJ2-7
ASSETSGVGEQY	TRBV2	.
ASSVASEGAGEQY	TRBV7-9	TRBJ2-5
ASSLAPGGLSYEQY	TRBV5-1	TRBJ2-7
ASSRRDTNYGYT	TRBV3-1	TRBJ1-2
SVEGGQGNTGELF	TRBV29-1	TRBJ2-2
ASSSQGISYEQY	TRBV12-3/TRBV12-4	TRBJ2-7
ASSPGYGTGGLGYEQY	TRBV5-1	TRBJ2-7
ASSQEGIVDEQF	TRBV4-2	TRBJ2-1
SARVQYGYT	TRBV20-1	TRBJ1-2
ASSESGFHQPQH	TRBV25-1	TRBJ1-5
AISEGSGVSNTGELF	TRBV10-3	TRBJ2-2
ASSQQRPGPLAKNIQY	TRBV18	TRBJ2-4
ASSQAGYNEQY	TRBV4-2	TRBJ2-7
ASSEVPGGQETQY	TRBV7-6	TRBJ2-5